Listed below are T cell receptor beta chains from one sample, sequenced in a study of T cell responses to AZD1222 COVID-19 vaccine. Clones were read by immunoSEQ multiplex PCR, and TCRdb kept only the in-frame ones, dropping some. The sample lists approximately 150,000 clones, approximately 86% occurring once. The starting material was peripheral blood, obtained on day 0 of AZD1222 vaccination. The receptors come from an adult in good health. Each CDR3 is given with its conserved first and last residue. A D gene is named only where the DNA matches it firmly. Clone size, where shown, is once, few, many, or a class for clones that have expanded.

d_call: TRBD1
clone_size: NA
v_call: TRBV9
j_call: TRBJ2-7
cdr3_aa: CASSVGQGGEQYF
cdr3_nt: TGTGCCAGCAGCGTAGGACAGGGTGGTGAGCAGTACTTC

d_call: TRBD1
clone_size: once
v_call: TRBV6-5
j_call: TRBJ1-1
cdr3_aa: CATWPGGSMNTEAFF
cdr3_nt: TGTGCCACCTGGCCAGGGGGCTCGATGAACACTGAAGCTTTCTTT

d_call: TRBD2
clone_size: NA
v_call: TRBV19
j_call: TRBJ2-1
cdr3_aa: CASSRTSGRATLGYNEQFF
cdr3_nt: TGTGCCAGTAGTCGGACTAGCGGGAGAGCGACACTCGGGTACAATGAGCAGTTCTTC

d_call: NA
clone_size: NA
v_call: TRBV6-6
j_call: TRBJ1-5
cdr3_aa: CASRDRTYSNQPQHF
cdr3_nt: TGTGCCAGTCGGGACCGTACCTATAGCAATCAGCCCCAGCATTTT

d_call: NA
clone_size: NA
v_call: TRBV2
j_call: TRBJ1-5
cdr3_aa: CASSELGFVQPQHF
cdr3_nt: TGTGCCAGCAGTGAGTTAGGGTTCGTACAGCCCCAGCATTTT

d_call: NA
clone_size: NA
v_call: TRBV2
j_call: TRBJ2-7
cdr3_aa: CASSFRSGGDSYEQYF
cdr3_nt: TGTGCCAGCAGCTTCCGTTCCGGAGGAGACTCCTACGAGCAGTACTTC

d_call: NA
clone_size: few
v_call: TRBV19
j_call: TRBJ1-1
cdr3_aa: CASSSDGWTEAFF
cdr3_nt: TGTGCCAGTAGTTCCGATGGGTGGACTGAAGCTTTCTTT

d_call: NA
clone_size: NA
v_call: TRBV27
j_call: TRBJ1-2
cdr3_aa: CASSLFGEGGGYGYTF
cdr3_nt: TGTGCCAGCAGTTTATTTGGGGAGGGAGGGGGCTATGGCTACACCTTC

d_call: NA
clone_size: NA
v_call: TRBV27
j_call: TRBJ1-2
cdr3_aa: CASSPFLGPYGYTF
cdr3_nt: TGTGCCAGCAGTCCTTTCCTCGGCCCCTATGGCTACACCTTC

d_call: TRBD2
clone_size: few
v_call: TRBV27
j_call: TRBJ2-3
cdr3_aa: CASSLNALAGTDTQYF
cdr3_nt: TGTGCCAGCAGTTTAAACGCACTAGCGGGGACAGATACGCAGTATTTT

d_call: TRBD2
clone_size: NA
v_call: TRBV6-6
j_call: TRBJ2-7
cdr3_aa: CASNNRLAASSYEQYF
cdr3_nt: TGTGCCAGCAATAATAGACTAGCGGCCAGCTCCTACGAGCAGTACTTC

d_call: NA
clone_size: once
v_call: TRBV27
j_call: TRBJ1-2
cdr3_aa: CATSSRRGANYGYTF
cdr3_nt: TGTGCTACCTCGAGCAGGAGGGGAGCCAACTATGGCTACACCTTC

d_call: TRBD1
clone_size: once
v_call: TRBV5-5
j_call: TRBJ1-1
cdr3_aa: CASSRDSMNTEAFF
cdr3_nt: TGTGCCAGCAGCCGGGACAGCATGAACACTGAAGCTTTCTTT

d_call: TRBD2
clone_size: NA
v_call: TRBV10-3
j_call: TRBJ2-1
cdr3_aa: CAISEGGGASGRMNEQFF
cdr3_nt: TGTGCCATCAGTGAGGGGGGGGGTGCAAGCGGGAGGATGAATGAGCAGTTCTTC

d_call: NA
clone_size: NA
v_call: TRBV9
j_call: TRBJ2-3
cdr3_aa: CASSVEVGPYTQYF
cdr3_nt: TGTGCCAGCAGCGTAGAGGTAGGGCCTTATACGCAGTATTTT

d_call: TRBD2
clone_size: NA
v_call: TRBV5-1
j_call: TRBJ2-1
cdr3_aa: CASSLITSGRAQQQFF
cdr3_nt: TGCGCCAGCAGCCTGATAACTAGCGGGAGGGCCCAACAACAGTTCTTC

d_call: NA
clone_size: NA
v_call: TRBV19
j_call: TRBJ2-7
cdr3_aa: CASSPDHGDEQYF
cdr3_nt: TGTGCCAGTAGTCCCGACCACGGAGACGAGCAGTACTTC

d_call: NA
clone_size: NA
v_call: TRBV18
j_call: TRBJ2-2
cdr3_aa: CASSPPNTGELFF
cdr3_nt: TGTGCCAGCTCACCCCCTAACACCGGGGAGCTGTTTTTT

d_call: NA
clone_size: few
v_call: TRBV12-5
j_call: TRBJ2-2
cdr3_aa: CASGPSGPPGELFF
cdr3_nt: TGTGCTAGTGGTCCTTCAGGGCCCCCCGGGGAGCTGTTTTTT

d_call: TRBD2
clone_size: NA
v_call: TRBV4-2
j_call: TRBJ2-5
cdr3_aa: CASSQVLAGGPSETQYF
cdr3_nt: TGTGCCAGCAGCCAAGTGCTAGCGGGAGGGCCGAGTGAGACCCAGTACTTC

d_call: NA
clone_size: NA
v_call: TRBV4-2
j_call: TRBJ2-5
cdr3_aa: CASSQVGISQETQYF
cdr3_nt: TGTGCCAGCAGCCAAGTGGGGATATCCCAAGAGACCCAGTACTTC

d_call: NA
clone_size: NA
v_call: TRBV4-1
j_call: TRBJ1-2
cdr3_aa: CASSQDRTRFSYGYTF
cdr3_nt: TGCGCCAGCAGCCAAGATCGAACCCGATTCTCCTATGGCTACACCTTC

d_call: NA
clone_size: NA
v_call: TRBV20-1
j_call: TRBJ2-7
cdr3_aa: CSANLIYEQYF
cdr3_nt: TGCAGTGCCAACCTCATCTACGAGCAGTACTTC

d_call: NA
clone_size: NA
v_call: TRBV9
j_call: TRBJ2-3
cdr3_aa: CASSVGDTQYF
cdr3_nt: TGTGCCAGCAGCGTAGGGGATACGCAGTATTTT

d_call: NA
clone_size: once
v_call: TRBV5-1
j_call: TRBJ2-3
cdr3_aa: CASSLAWSGRDTQYF
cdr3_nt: TGCGCCAGCAGCTTGGCCTGGTCCGGACGGGATACGCAGTATTTT

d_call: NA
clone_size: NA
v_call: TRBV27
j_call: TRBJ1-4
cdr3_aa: CASSLLGEKLFF
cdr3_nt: TGTGCCAGCAGTTTACTGGGGGAAAAACTGTTTTTT

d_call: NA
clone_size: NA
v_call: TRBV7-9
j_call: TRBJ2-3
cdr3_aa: CASISGYTDTQYF
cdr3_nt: TGTGCCAGCATAAGCGGGTATACAGATACGCAGTATTTT

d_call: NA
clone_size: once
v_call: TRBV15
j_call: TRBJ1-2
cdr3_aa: CATSSEQNYGYTF
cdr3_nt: TGTGCCACCAGCAGCGAACAAAACTATGGCTACACCTTC

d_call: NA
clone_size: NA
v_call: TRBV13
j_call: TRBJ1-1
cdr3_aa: CASSSRGVLNTEAFF
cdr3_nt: TGTGCCAGCAGCTCCCGGGGGGTACTGAACACTGAAGCTTTCTTT

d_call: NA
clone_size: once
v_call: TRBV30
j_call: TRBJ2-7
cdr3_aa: CAGGIQGSYEQYF
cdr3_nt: TGTGCTGGCGGCATACAAGGCTCCTACGAGCAGTACTTC

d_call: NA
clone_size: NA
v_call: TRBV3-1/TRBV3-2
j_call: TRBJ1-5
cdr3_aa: CASSQAPSQPQHF
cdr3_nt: TGTGCCAGCAGCCAAGCCCCCTCTCAGCCCCAGCATTTT

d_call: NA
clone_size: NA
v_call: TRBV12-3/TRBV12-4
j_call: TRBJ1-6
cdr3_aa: CASSWGNSPLHF
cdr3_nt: TGTGCCAGCTCTTGGGGTAATTCACCCCTCCACTTT

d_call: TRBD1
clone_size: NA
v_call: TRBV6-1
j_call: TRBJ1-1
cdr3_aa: CASSVGQGAMNTEAFF
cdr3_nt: TGTGCCAGCAGTGTAGGTCAGGGGGCAATGAACACTGAAGCTTTCTTT

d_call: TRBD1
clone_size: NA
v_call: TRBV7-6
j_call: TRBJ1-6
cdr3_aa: CASSLARQGNSPLHF
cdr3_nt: TGTGCCAGCAGCTTAGCAAGACAGGGAAATTCACCCCTCCACTTT

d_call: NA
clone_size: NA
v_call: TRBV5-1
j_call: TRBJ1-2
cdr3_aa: CASSIPGLSEGGYTF
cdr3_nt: TGCGCCAGCAGCATTCCGGGACTCTCGGAAGGAGGCTACACCTTC

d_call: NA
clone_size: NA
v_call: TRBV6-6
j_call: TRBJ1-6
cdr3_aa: CASSRGAQTPLHF
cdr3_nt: TGTGCCAGCAGCCGGGGAGCCCAGACACCCCTCCACTTT

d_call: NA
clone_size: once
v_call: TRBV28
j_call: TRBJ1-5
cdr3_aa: CASSTIEGGNQPQHF
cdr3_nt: TGTGCCAGCAGTACGATTGAGGGTGGCAATCAGCCCCAGCATTTT

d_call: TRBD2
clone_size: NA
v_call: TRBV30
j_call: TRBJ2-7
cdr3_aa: CAWSLGGIYEQYF
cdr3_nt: TGTGCCTGGAGTTTGGGGGGGATCTACGAGCAGTACTTC

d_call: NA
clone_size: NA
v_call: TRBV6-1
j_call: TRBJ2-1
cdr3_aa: CASSEFGRPFF
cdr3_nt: TGTGCCAGCAGTGAATTCGGACGACCGTTCTTC

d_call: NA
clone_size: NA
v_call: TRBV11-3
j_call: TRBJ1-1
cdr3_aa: CASSPDKNTEAFF
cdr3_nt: TGTGCCAGCAGCCCGGACAAGAACACTGAAGCTTTCTTT

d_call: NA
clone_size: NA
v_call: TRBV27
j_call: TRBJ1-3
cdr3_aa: CASSLSYWGSGNTIYF
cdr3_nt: TGTGCCAGCAGTTTAAGTTATTGGGGCTCTGGAAACACCATATATTTT

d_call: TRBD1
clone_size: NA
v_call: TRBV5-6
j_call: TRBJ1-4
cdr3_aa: CASSLRQGFNEKLFF
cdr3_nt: TGTGCCAGCAGCTTGCGACAGGGATTTAATGAAAAACTGTTTTTT

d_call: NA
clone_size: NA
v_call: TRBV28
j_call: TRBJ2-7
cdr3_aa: CASSRTAIYEQYF
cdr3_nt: TGTGCCAGCAGTAGGACAGCGATCTACGAGCAGTACTTC

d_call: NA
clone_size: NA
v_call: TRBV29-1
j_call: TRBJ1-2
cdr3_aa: CSATQQSNYGYTF
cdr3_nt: TGCAGCGCTACTCAGCAGTCCAACTATGGCTACACCTTC

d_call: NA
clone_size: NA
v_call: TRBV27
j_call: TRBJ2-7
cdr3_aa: CASSPRGATYEQYF
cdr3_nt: TGTGCCAGCAGCCCCAGGGGGGCCACCTACGAGCAGTACTTC

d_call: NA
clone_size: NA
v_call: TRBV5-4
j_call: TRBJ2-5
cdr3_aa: CASSPRLEETQYF
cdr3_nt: TGTGCCAGCAGCCCTCGACTAGAAGAGACCCAGTACTTC

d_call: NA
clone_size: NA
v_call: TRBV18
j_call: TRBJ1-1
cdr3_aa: CASSPGQNTEAFF
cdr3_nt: TGTGCCAGCTCCCCGGGACAAAACACTGAAGCTTTCTTT

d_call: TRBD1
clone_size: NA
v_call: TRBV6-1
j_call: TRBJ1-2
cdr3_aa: CASSEIRGLPYGYTF
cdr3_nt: TGTGCCAGCAGTGAGATTAGGGGGCTTCCTTATGGCTACACCTTC

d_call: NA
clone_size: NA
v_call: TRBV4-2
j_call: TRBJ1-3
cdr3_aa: CASSQDWRGSGNTIYF
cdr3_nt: TGTGCCAGCAGCCAAGATTGGAGGGGCTCTGGAAACACCATATATTTT

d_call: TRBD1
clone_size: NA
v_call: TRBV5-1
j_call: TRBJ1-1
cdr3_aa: CASSRSGTGELAFF
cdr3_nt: TGCGCCAGCAGCCGAAGTGGGACAGGGGAATTAGCTTTCTTT

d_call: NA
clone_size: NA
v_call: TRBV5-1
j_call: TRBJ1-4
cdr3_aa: CASSLDGRTNEKLFF
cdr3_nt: TGCGCCAGCAGCTTGGATGGGAGGACTAATGAAAAACTGTTTTTT

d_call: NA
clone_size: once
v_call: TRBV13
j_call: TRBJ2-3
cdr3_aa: CASSSSGGADTQYF
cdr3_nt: TGTGCCAGCAGCTCTTCTGGAGGAGCAGATACGCAGTATTTT

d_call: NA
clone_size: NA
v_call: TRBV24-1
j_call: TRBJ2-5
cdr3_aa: CATSAIGLQETQYF
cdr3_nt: TGTGCCACCAGTGCAATAGGACTACAAGAGACCCAGTACTTC

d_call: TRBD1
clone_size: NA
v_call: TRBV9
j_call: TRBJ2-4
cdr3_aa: CASSYTTGSTGDIQYF
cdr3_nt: TGTGCCAGCAGCTACACCACCGGGTCCACAGGGGACATTCAGTACTTC

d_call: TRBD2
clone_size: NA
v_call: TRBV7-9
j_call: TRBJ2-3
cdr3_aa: CASSSGLAGRGDTQYF
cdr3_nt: TGTGCCAGCAGTTCCGGACTAGCGGGACGAGGGGATACGCAGTATTTT